This TCR beta chain appears in the sequencing data of a study of T cell repertoires in cytomegalovirus infection. Study in general: Indicated by public TCR beta signatures were CMV infection and matching HLA type. Study-wide results and limits: The ex vivo response was dominated by HLA-C-restricted CMV-specific TCR beta clonotypes. Carriers of CMV and the relevant HLA type were discriminated by public TCR beta frequency.

Ten or more counts support this clonotype. Its antigen is unidentified. TCRdb used MiXCR to reprocess the reads, holding one entry per CDR3 protein. The table lists some 180,000 distinct CDR3 sequences, about 15% of them singletons. CDR3 size: 19 residues. The germline gives CDR1 SGHVS, CDR2 FQNEAQ. V was trimmed by 5 bases and J by 0 bases, leaving 23 bases between them. This chain connects TRBV7-8 to TRBJ1-3; no clear D. The sample comprised CD8+ T cells from PBMCs. This sequence was found in a human donor in good health (CMV status not recorded). Some clones in this sample may be carry-over from other donors' samples. Written as DNA, the CDR3 is TGTGCCAGCAGCCCCACTGAAGCTAGGCAGGCGCTCTCTGGAAACACCATATATTTT. Amino acids: CASSPTEARQALSGNTIYF.